Detailed here is one T cell receptor beta chain. One end of the junction varies from germline; a read error may be responsible. This sample is part of a study of blood T cell repertoires in COVID-19. Looked up from germline, CDR1 is DFQATT and CDR2 is SNEGSKA (reference sequence). This CDR3 region has 11 residues. The table came from immunoSEQ multiplex PCR; TCRdb's copy has only in-frame clones and leaves some out. Seen here are about 250,000 clones, around 91% observed once, and the top ten hold roughly 2.3%. J is TRBJ2-7 and V is TRBV20-1; D perhaps matches TRBD2 (6 bases). The receptor's source is a woman aged 18-30 years who had recovered from COVID-19. Material: PBMCs or T cells enriched from blood (not recorded which). The chain's CDR3 is CSARDAGTDRF. DNA for the CDR3: TGCAGTGCTAGAGATGCGGGGACCGATCGATTC.